This TCR beta chain was sequenced during a study of molecular identifiers for immune sequencing clone quantification. The CDR3 is 15 amino acids. The J segment lost 1 base and the V segment lost 0 bases, leaving 1 base of the junction unmatched. The V gene's germline CDR1 is SGHRS and CDR2 YFSETQ. TCRdb reprocessed the PCR reads via MiXCR and lists one record per CDR3 protein. The sample contains over 50,000 distinct CDR3 sequences, just over 35% of which appear only once. Ten or more counts support this clonotype. The target antigen is unknown. General study results and limits: Over 99% of effector molecules, but under 1% in naive cells, were held by clones with more than 20 RNA copies.

This TCR derives from a human donor in good health. Some libraries in this study had Jurkat cell RNA spiked in. V gene TRBV5-1 combines with J gene TRBJ1-1; 9 nucleotides align to TRBD1. The sequenced material came from naive CD8+ T cells from blood, with Jurkat cell RNA spiked in. Subset noted: FACS-sorted CD8+CD4-CCR7+CD45RA+ naive T cells. CDR3 sequence: CASSLEDRGNTEAFF. As DNA, the CDR3 is TGCGCCAGCAGCTTGGAGGACAGGGGGAACACTGAAGCTTTCTTT.